This T cell receptor beta chain is drawn from a study of blood T cell repertoires in COVID-19. The CDR3 extends over 14 amino acids. Germline values: CDR1 SGHRS, CDR2 YFSETQ. The V end lost 4 bases, the J end lost 9 bases, and 17 bases lay between the germline ends. Sequencing was performed with immunoSEQ multiplex PCR; in TCRdb, only in-frame clones are kept and a portion is missing. The data contain about 330,000 clones, around 90% of them singletons. Sequenced material: PBMCs or T cells enriched from blood (not recorded which). The chain couples TRBV5-1 to TRBJ2-1; D call uncertain. The receptor comes from a man younger than 40 who had recovered from COVID-19. CDR3 coding DNA: TGCGCCAGCAGCCTAACCCCGGCCAGCGCTGAGCAGTTCTTC. Encoded protein: CASSLTPASAEQFF. Using reference TRBV5-1 and TRBJ2-1 for the parts outside the CDR3, the full variable domain is KAGVTQTPRYLIKTRGQQVTLSCSPISGHRSVSWYQQTPGQGLQFLFEYFSETQRNKGNFPGRFSGRQFSNSRSEMNVSTLELGDSALYLCASSLTPASAEQFFGPGTRLTVL.